Listed below are T cell receptor beta chains from one sample, sequenced in a study of cytomegalovirus exposure and HLA in healthy donors. TCRdb's table, derived via immunoSEQ multiplex PCR, lists solely in-frame clones and lacks some. The data show about 120,000 clones, 8% to 10% seen once. Sample: PBMCs. Every receptor here comes from a man aged 25-40 years in good health and CMV-seronegative. Both conserved end residues are part of each CDR3. D genes are given only for firm matches. Clone size, where shown, is once, few, many, or a class for clones that have expanded.

j_gene: TRBJ2-6
abundance: few
v_gene: TRBV19
d_gene: .
CDR3aa: CASSIEAGIGSGANVLTF
CDR3nt: TGTGCCAGTAGTATAGAGGCGGGAATAGGCTCTGGGGCCAACGTCCTGACTTTC

j_gene: TRBJ1-2
abundance: .
v_gene: TRBV28
d_gene: TRBD1
CDR3aa: CASRPPTGMPGYTF
CDR3nt: TGTGCCAGCAGACCACCGACAGGGATGCCTGGCTACACCTTC

j_gene: TRBJ2-7
abundance: .
v_gene: TRBV11-3
d_gene: .
CDR3aa: CASSLVGSHEQYF
CDR3nt: TGTGCCAGCAGCTTAGTGGGGAGCCACGAGCAGTACTTC

j_gene: TRBJ2-3
abundance: few
v_gene: TRBV4-1
d_gene: TRBD2
CDR3aa: CASSQLAGVSDTQYF
CDR3nt: TGCGCCAGCAGCCAACTAGCGGGAGTTTCAGATACGCAGTATTTT

j_gene: TRBJ1-1
abundance: .
v_gene: TRBV14
d_gene: .
CDR3aa: CASSLDRNTEAFF
CDR3nt: TGTGCCAGCAGCTTGGACAGGAACACTGAAGCTTTCTTT

j_gene: TRBJ2-1
abundance: few
v_gene: TRBV6-5
d_gene: .
CDR3aa: CASSHGQGNEQFF
CDR3nt: TGTGCCAGCAGCCACGGCCAGGGCAATGAGCAGTTCTTC

j_gene: TRBJ2-2
abundance: .
v_gene: TRBV5-1
d_gene: .
CDR3aa: CASSLGGNTGELFF
CDR3nt: TGCGCCAGCAGCTTGGGAGGAAACACCGGGGAGCTGTTTTTT

j_gene: TRBJ2-7
abundance: few
v_gene: TRBV11-3
d_gene: TRBD1
CDR3aa: CASNPGQGASEQYF
CDR3nt: TGTGCCAGCAACCCGGGGCAGGGGGCAAGCGAGCAGTACTTC

j_gene: TRBJ1-4
abundance: .
v_gene: TRBV19
d_gene: .
CDR3aa: CASSIVPGIWEKLFF
CDR3nt: TGTGCCAGTAGTATAGTTCCGGGTATCTGGGAAAAACTGTTTTTT

j_gene: TRBJ1-2
abundance: .
v_gene: TRBV19
d_gene: .
CDR3aa: CASSIRGWDYGYTF
CDR3nt: TGTGCCAGTAGTATCAGGGGATGGGACTATGGCTACACCTTC

j_gene: TRBJ1-1
abundance: few
v_gene: TRBV5-1
d_gene: .
CDR3aa: CASSLGWGGGKAFF
CDR3nt: TGCGCCAGCAGCTTAGGGTGGGGAGGGGGGAAAGCTTTCTTT

j_gene: TRBJ1-5
abundance: few
v_gene: TRBV7-8
d_gene: .
CDR3aa: CASSIKGSNQPQHF
CDR3nt: TGTGCCAGCAGTATCAAGGGGAGCAATCAGCCCCAGCATTTT

j_gene: TRBJ2-1
abundance: .
v_gene: TRBV7-2
d_gene: TRBD2
CDR3aa: CASIIAGGPLDSEQFF
CDR3nt: TGTGCCAGCATCATAGCGGGGGGGCCGCTCGATAGTGAGCAGTTCTTC

j_gene: TRBJ2-7
abundance: few
v_gene: TRBV5-5
d_gene: .
CDR3aa: CASREGRSDLYPKGEQYF
CDR3nt: TGTGCCAGCAGGGAGGGACGTAGCGACCTCTACCCGAAGGGCGAGCAGTACTTC